This T cell receptor (beta chain) derives from a study of long-term antiretroviral therapy in people with HIV. Notes on this clone: Antigen: not known.

Study-wide results and caveats: Pre-ART-expanded clones dominated the repertoire at all time points.

CDR1 and CDR2 from the germline V gene are SGDLS and YYNGEE. Trimming removed 3 bases from V and 4 bases from J; junction bases left unmatched: 12. The CDR3 has 16 residues. It was version v3.0 of the immunoSEQ assay that was run at survey level. The repertoire was sequenced with immunoSEQ multiplex PCR; TCRdb's copy has only in-frame clones and lacks some. There are some 48,000 clones in the sample; 84% occur only once, and around 3% lies in the top ten. The sequenced sample was unsorted PBMCs, obtained 0.8 years after starting antiretroviral therapy. The rearrangement joins TRBV9 to TRBJ1-2; 7 bases line up with TRBD1. The receptor was isolated from a woman under 30 with HIV. The CDR3, as DNA: TGTGCCAGCAGCGCCCATCGACAGGGCGTACCCTATGGCTACACCTTC. Amino acid sequence: CASSAHRQGVPYGYTF.